A single sample is the source of the 21 T cell receptor beta chains below, sequenced in a study of blood T cell repertoires in COVID-19. Here immunoSEQ multiplex PCR was the method, and the copy in TCRdb shows in-frame clones only, minus some. This repertoire shows more than 75,000 clones, around 82% found once; its top ten account for more than 9%. Sequencing was done on a sample of peripheral blood. These receptors were collected from a man aged 55 to 70 with acute or convalescent COVID-19.

This clone was detected a few times. This rearrangement joins TRBV18 to TRBJ2-2, with 7 bases aligning to TRBD1. Germline V CDR1 and CDR2: KGHSH, LQKENI. This CDR3 comprises 16 residues. The ends lost 5 bases at V and 1 base at J; junction bases unmatched: 7. The CDR3 is CASSTGQAQNTGELFF. As DNA, the CDR3 is TGTGCCAGCTCAACCGGACAGGCTCAGAACACCGGGGAGCTGTTTTTT.

V gene TRBV20-1 combines with J gene TRBJ2-1; 8 nucleotides match TRBD2. The germline V gene has CDR1 DFQATT and CDR2 SNEGSKA (reference sequence). CDR3 length: 14 residues. V shed 3 bases, J shed 3 bases, and the junction held 4 bases outside the gene matches. In DNA form, the CDR3 reads TGCAGTGCTAGTCGCCTAGCGGGCTACAATGAGCAGTTCTTC. Translation: CSASRLAGYNEQFF.

This chain uses TRBV14 with TRBJ2-7; tentatively, D is TRBD2 (5 bases). This CDR3 region has 15 residues. Trimming cost V 1 base and J 6 bases, with 16 bases left between them. In germline, CDR1 is SGHDN, CDR2 FVKESK. For the CDR3, the DNA is TGTGCCAGCAGCCAAGTAGGCATTCAGCGGAGCGAGCAGTACTTC. It encodes CASSQVGIQRSEQYF.

J is TRBJ1-2 and V is TRBV7-9; possibly TRBD1 for D (5 bases). Trimming cost V 4 bases and J 0 bases, with 9 bases left between them. Germline V gene sequence: CDR1 SEHNR, CDR2 FQNEAQ (reference sequence). CDR3 size: 14 residues. CDR3 in DNA: TGTGCCAGCAGCTCCAGGGCGTCTAACTATGGCTACACCTTC. It codes for CASSSRASNYGYTF. Drawing the rest from reference TRBV7-9 and TRBJ1-2, the complete variable domain is DTGVSQNPRHKITKRGQNVTFRCDPISEHNRLYWYRQTLGQGPEFLTYFQNEAQLEKSRLLSDRFSAERPKGSFSTLEIQRTEQGDSAMYLCASSSRASNYGYTFGSGTRLTVV.

This clone was found a few times. The chain uses TRBV6-5 and TRBJ2-1, with a tentative D call TRBD1 (6 bases). The V gene's germline CDR1 is MNHEY and CDR2 SVGAGI. V gave up 7 bases and J gave up 8 bases, with 15 bases separating them. This CDR3 spans 13 amino acids. The CDR3 loop is CASKRGGRDEQFF. CDR3 nucleotides: TGTGCCAGCAAAAGAGGGGGTCGGGATGAGCAGTTCTTC.

The chain joins TRBV5-6 to TRBJ2-6, with D maybe TRBD2 (6 bases). The germline V gene encodes CDR1 SGHDT and CDR2 YYEEEE. With 4 bases removed from V and 4 bases from J, the gap between germline ends came to 18 bases. The CDR3 spans 17 residues. The CDR3 sequence is CASSRRDLALGANVLTF. CDR3 in DNA: TGTGCCAGCAGCCGCCGGGACTTAGCTCTGGGGGCCAACGTCCTGACTTTC.

The chain employs TRBV19 and TRBJ1-5; 8 positions agree with TRBD1. Per germline, CDR1 LNHDA and CDR2 SQIVND (reference sequence). J was trimmed by 1 base and V by 6 bases; bases with no gene match: 2. This CDR3 is 14 amino acids long. The CDR3 reads CASSDRGSNQPQHF. The CDR3 DNA reads TGTGCCAGTAGCGACAGGGGAAGCAATCAGCCCCAGCATTTT.

This chain links TRBV27 with TRBJ2-3; 8 positions match TRBD2. Germline CDR1 and CDR2: MNHEY and SMNVEV (reference sequence). There are 17 residues in the CDR3. J lost 6 bases, V lost 8 bases, and 19 bases had no gene match. CDR3 sequence: CASCTPGLAGRGDTQYF. The CDR3 bases are TGTGCCAGCTGTACTCCGGGGCTAGCGGGCCGGGGGGATACGCAGTATTTT.

Here the CDR3 reads CAWTETRRGYTF. The CDR3 DNA follows: TGTGCCTGGACTGAAACAAGGAGGGGCTACACCTTC. The rearrangement uses TRBV30 and TRBJ1-2; D is undetermined. Between the trimmed V and J ends, which lost 4 bases and 8 bases, there was a span of 14 bases. Germline V gives CDR1 GTSNPN, CDR2 SVGIG (reference sequence). CDR3 size: 12 residues.

The rearrangement joins TRBV2 to TRBJ2-1, with TRBD2 identical over 8 bases. The CDR3 spans 15 residues. Germline V gene sequence: CDR1 SNHLY, CDR2 FYNNEI. V was clipped by 4 bases and J by 7 bases; unmatched bases: 9. CDR3 residues: CASSGPGGAGNEQFF. Here the CDR3 DNA reads TGTGCCAGCAGTGGCCCGGGGGGGGCGGGGAATGAGCAGTTCTTC.

The rearrangement joins TRBV7-2 to TRBJ2-1; no definite D call. This CDR3 region has 14 residues. V was pared by 4 bases and J by 5 bases, with 12 bases between. Looked up from germline, CDR1 is SGHTA and CDR2 is FQGNSA. The CDR3 bases are TGTGCCAGCAGCTCCCCCTGGCCTGACAATGAGCAGTTCTTC. This encodes CASSSPWPDNEQFF.

This rearrangement joins TRBV3-1 (or the pseudogene TRBV3-2) to TRBJ2-7; weak D call: TRBD2 (5 bases). This CDR3 spans 16 amino acids. The ends were cut back, 4 bases at V and 6 bases at J, with 22 bases in the middle. Germline V gene sequence: CDR1 LGHDT, CDR2 YNNKEL (reference sequence). The CDR3 is CASSPPFGVLEGEQYF. DNA of the CDR3: TGTGCCAGCAGCCCTCCTTTCGGGGTCCTCGAGGGCGAGCAGTACTTC.

Regarding this clone: One end of the junction fails to match germline, which may point to a read error. This chain's CDR3 is CASSPWNGGNNSPLHF. CDR3 in DNA: TGCGCCAGCAGCCCCTGGAATGGGGGGAATAACTCACCCCTCCACTTT. The V and J genes are TRBV5-1 and TRBJ1-6, with a tentative D call TRBD1 (5 bases). Germline-derived CDR1 and CDR2 are SGHRS and YFSETQ. The CDR3 has 16 residues.

The chain recombines TRBV27 with TRBJ1-6, with 7 nucleotides matching TRBD1. The CDR3 runs to 17 residues. V was clipped by 6 bases and J by 0 bases; unmatched bases: 8. CDR1 and CDR2 (germline): MNHEY, SMNVEV (reference sequence). The CDR3 loop reads CASRQQGPSSYNSPLHF. CDR3 coding DNA: TGTGCCAGCAGGCAACAGGGGCCGAGCTCCTATAATTCACCCCTCCACTTT.

The chain joins TRBV5-4 to TRBJ2-1; 8 bases fit TRBD2. This CDR3 spans 16 amino acids. V lost 4 bases to trimming and J lost 5 bases; unmatched junction nucleotides: 11. CDR1 is SGHNT, CDR2 YYREEE, per germline (reference sequence). As DNA, the CDR3 is TGTGCCAGCAGCCGCAACGCGGGAGGCCGGGACAATGAGCAGTTCTTC. Its translation is CASSRNAGGRDNEQFF.

The chain carries TRBV4-2 and TRBJ2-7, with 9 nucleotides matching TRBD2. The V gene end was trimmed by 1 base and the J gene end by 2 bases; junction bases not matched to a gene: 3. Per the germline V gene, CDR1 is LGHNA and CDR2 is YNFKEQ. The CDR3 has 15 amino acids. The CDR3 region has the DNA TGTGCCAGCAGCCAAGCCGGGACTAGCACCTACGAGCAGTACTTC. It translates to CASSQAGTSTYEQYF.

The chain combines TRBV5-8 with TRBJ2-5, with 8 nucleotides matching TRBD1. The CDR3 is made up of 15 amino acids. V lost 0 bases to trimming and J lost 2 bases; unmatched junction nucleotides: 3. Germline CDR1 SGHTS, CDR2 YDEGEE. The CDR3 here is CASSLGTGGQETQYF. In DNA form, the CDR3 reads TGTGCCAGCAGCTTGGGAACAGGGGGACAAGAGACCCAGTACTTC.

This chain joins TRBV28 and TRBJ2-7; D unclear. Trimming removed 6 bases from V and 2 bases from J, with 8 bases in between. CDR1 is MDHEN and CDR2 is SYDVKM in the germline V gene. CDR3 length: 12 residues. DNA for the CDR3: TGTGCCAGCAGCCTGGCCCCCTACGAGCAGTACTTC. Protein: CASSLAPYEQYF.

This chain connects TRBV29-1 to TRBJ1-2; D remains unclear. V was pared by 4 bases and J by 5 bases, with 11 bases between. Germline V CDR1 and CDR2: SQVTM, ANQGSEA. The CDR3 covers 12 residues. In DNA form, the CDR3 reads TGCAGCGTTGCGACTCGGCGGTATGGCTACACCTTC. This codes for CSVATRRYGYTF.

V and J are TRBV7-9 and TRBJ2-3; TRBD2 matches at 10 bases. CDR3 length: 19 amino acids. Germline CDR1 reads SEHNR; CDR2 reads FQNEAQ (reference sequence). V trimming: 1 base; J trimming: 1 base; junction bases outside the gene matches: 11. The CDR3 DNA sequence: TGTGCCAGCAGCTTAGGAGGCCTAGCGGGGGCCCGGGGCACAGATACGCAGTATTTT. Residues: CASSLGGLAGARGTDTQYF.

This chain connects TRBV7-2 to TRBJ1-1; tentative D call: TRBD1 (6 bases). V lost 4 bases to trimming and J lost 5 bases, with 14 bases between them. Germline values: CDR1 SGHTA, CDR2 FQGNSA. The CDR3 is made up of 14 amino acids. The CDR3 DNA follows: TGTGCCAGCAGCTCTCACAGGGTGGGAACTGAAGCTTTCTTT. Its protein product is CASSSHRVGTEAFF.